The clone carrying this TCR beta chain appeared a few times. The data derive from a study of T-cell memory formation after mild COVID-19. TCRdb itself ran the 5' RACE reads through MiXCR, one entry per CDR3 protein. This sample carries approximately 580,000 distinct CDR3 sequences, about a fifth of them seen once, and the ten largest clones take around 12%. V gave up 1 base and J gave up 5 bases; unmatched junction bases: 6. CDR3 length equals 15 residues. Germline CDR1 reads SGHVS; CDR2 reads FQNEAQ. The sequenced material came from PBMCs or a T cell subset sorted from them (not recorded which). This clonotype was sampled from an adult woman who had mild COVID-19 (a few samples of this study predate the infection). Cell type and time point are not known. V is TRBV7-8 and J is TRBJ2-5; 8 nucleotides match TRBD2. The chain's CDR3 is CASSLEGGGRETQYF. CDR3 nucleotides: TGTGCCAGCAGCTTAGAAGGCGGGGGGAGGGAGACCCAGTACTTC.